These 9 T cell receptor beta chains came from one sample sequenced in a study of OX40 agonist ivuxolimab in advanced cancers. TCRdb keeps only in-frame clones here, not all; method: immunoSEQ multiplex PCR. The repertoire holds 45,000 to 50,000 clones, more than 75% seen once, with 1.9% in the top ten. Specimen: CD4+ or CD8+ T cells sorted from blood, collected in a trial of the OX40 agonist ivuxolimab. The receptors shown here come from an adult with an advanced solid tumor such as melanoma, head and neck, liver or kidney cancer.

The rearrangement links TRBV10-3 to TRBJ2-3; perhaps TRBD2 as D (6 bases). Trimming shortened V by 11 bases and J by 1 base, and 13 bases separated the two germline ends. Per the germline V gene, CDR1 is ENHRY and CDR2 is SYGVKD. This CDR3 has 13 amino acids. CDR3 sequence reads: CALGWGGTDTQYF. CDR3 nucleotides: TGTGCCCTCGGGTGGGGGGGCACAGATACGCAGTATTTT.

The V and J genes are TRBV9 and TRBJ2-6; the D is unclear. Germline assignment: CDR1 SGDLS and CDR2 YYNGEE. The CDR3 has 15 residues. V was clipped by 0 bases and J by 2 bases, with 6 bases between them. This CDR3 reads CASSVEGTGANVLTF. For the CDR3, the DNA is TGTGCCAGCAGCGTAGAAGGTACTGGGGCCAACGTCCTGACTTTC.

This chain uses TRBV4-2 with TRBJ1-2; 11 positions agree with TRBD1. V gave up 1 base and J gave up 4 bases; unmatched junction bases: 2. The CDR3 covers 15 residues. Germline V gene lookup returns CDR1 LGHNA and CDR2 YNFKEQ. The CDR3 reads CASSQGTGGAYGYTF. As DNA, the CDR3 is TGTGCCAGCAGCCAAGGGACAGGGGGCGCCTATGGCTACACCTTC.

This clone was observed a single time. This chain connects TRBV7-9 to TRBJ1-5, with D perhaps matching TRBD1 (5 bases). The germline V and J ends were trimmed by 4 bases and 7 bases, with 17 bases remaining between them. CDR3 length: 15 residues. CDR1 and CDR2 (germline): SEHNR, FQNEAQ (reference sequence). In nucleotides, the CDR3 is TGTGCCAGCAGCTCTGGGACGGCTTCGGGCCAGCCCCAGCATTTT. Translation: CASSSGTASGQPQHF.

J is TRBJ1-6 and V is TRBV2; weak D call: TRBD1 (5 bases). Germline V gene lookup returns CDR1 SNHLY and CDR2 FYNNEI. This CDR3 contains 15 residues. Trimming cost V 2 bases and J 6 bases, with 11 bases left between them. The CDR3 here is CASSETGGGNSPLHF. CDR3 sequence (DNA): TGTGCCAGCAGTGAAACCGGTGGGGGTAATTCACCCCTCCACTTT. The entire variable domain, with the rest obtained from reference TRBV2 and TRBJ1-6, is as follows: EPEVTQTPSHQVTQMGQEVILRCVPISNHLYFYWYRQILGQKVEFLVSFYNNEISEKSEIFDDQFSVERPDGSNFTLKIRSTKLEDSAMYFCASSETGGGNSPLHFGNGTRLTVT.

This clone was found a few times. This chain links TRBV4-3 with TRBJ1-3; the D is unclear. CDR3 length equals 16 residues. The V and J ends lost 0 bases and 0 bases respectively, with 9 bases between them. The germline CDR1 and CDR2 sequences are LGHNA and YSLEER. CDR3 nucleotide sequence: TGCGCCAGCAGCCAAGATTTCGGGCTCTCTGGAAACACCATATATTTT. Amino acid sequence: CASSQDFGLSGNTIYF.

This chain uses TRBV4-1 with TRBJ2-2, with D unresolved. Germline-derived CDR1 and CDR2 are MGHRA and YSYEKL. CDR3 length: 16 residues. V was shortened by 1 base and J by 0 bases, with 9 bases between the two germline ends. CDR3 in DNA: TGCGCCAGCAGCCAAGGGGCCGGACCGAACACCGGGGAGCTGTTTTTT. This sequence encodes CASSQGAGPNTGELFF.

The chain joins TRBV15 to TRBJ1-5; 8 bases agree with TRBD1. V was clipped by 3 bases and J by 7 bases; unmatched bases: 8. Germline CDR1 reads LNHNV; CDR2 reads YYDKDF (reference sequence). The CDR3 length is 15 residues. This CDR3 reads CATSRDRVPQQPQHF. The CDR3 nucleotides are TGTGCCACCAGCAGGGACAGGGTTCCCCAACAGCCCCAGCATTTT.

V gene TRBV28 combines with J gene TRBJ2-1; D ambiguous. Trimming shortened V by 1 base and J by 5 bases, and 12 bases separated the two germline ends. Germline CDR1 reads MDHEN; CDR2 reads SYDVKM. The CDR3 is made up of 15 amino acids. CDR3 DNA: TGTGCCAGCAGTTTATTTCCCCCGTCGAACAATGAGCAGTTCTTC. It yields the protein CASSLFPPSNNEQFF.